This TCR beta chain was sequenced for a study of kidney transplant recipient with SARS-CoV-2 infection. TCRdb analysed the reads with MiXCR anew, one entry per CDR3 protein. The profile covers fewer than 250,000 distinct CDR3 sequences, with 25% to 30% appearing a single time and roughly 7% taken by the ten largest. The length of the CDR3 is 15 residues. Germline CDR1 and CDR2: KGHDR and SFDVKD. Remarks on this clonotype: A junction end diverges from the germline sequence, so it may reflect a read error.

This chain uses TRBV24-1 with TRBJ2-1; tentatively, D is TRBD2 (6 bases). The TCR comes from a young adult male patient who had COVID-19 and was a kidney transplant recipient. Some T cells could come from the graft donor. This material consisted of a blood sample, taken at baseline and on day 111 from a kidney transplant recipient. The CDR3 region is CATSEGGVEDNEQLF. DNA for the CDR3: TGTGCCACCAGTGAAGGAGGGGTTGAGGACAATGAGCAGCTCTTC.